This T cell receptor (beta chain) was sequenced in a study of blood T cell repertoires in COVID-19. Overall study context: PBMCs, B-cell-depleted T cells, or T cells were the source of the cDNA or gDNA that made up the material.

Authors' analysis steps: Reference gene primer amplification gave estimated nucleated cell counts. Method: immunoSEQ multiplex PCR; TCRdb's copy keeps in-frame clones and lacks some. V and J calls and clone size are those listed in that table; D and trimming were worked out from the DNA. In the table there are 260,000 or so clones, less than 85% of which are singletons. CDR1 SGDLS and CDR2 YYNGEE come from the germline V gene. This CDR3 has 14 amino acids. V was cut by 3 bases and J by 9 bases, with 13 bases left in between. Cohorts were assigned according to the clinical history that participants reported.

The chain carries TRBV9 and TRBJ1-6, with D possibly matching TRBD1 (6 bases). The source of this sequence is a woman in her forties or fifties who had recovered from COVID-19. Sequenced material: PBMCs or T cells enriched from blood (not recorded which). Written as DNA, the CDR3 is TGTGCCAGCAGCGAATCCACAGGGATTTCACCCCTCCACTTT. It is translated as CASSESTGISPLHF.